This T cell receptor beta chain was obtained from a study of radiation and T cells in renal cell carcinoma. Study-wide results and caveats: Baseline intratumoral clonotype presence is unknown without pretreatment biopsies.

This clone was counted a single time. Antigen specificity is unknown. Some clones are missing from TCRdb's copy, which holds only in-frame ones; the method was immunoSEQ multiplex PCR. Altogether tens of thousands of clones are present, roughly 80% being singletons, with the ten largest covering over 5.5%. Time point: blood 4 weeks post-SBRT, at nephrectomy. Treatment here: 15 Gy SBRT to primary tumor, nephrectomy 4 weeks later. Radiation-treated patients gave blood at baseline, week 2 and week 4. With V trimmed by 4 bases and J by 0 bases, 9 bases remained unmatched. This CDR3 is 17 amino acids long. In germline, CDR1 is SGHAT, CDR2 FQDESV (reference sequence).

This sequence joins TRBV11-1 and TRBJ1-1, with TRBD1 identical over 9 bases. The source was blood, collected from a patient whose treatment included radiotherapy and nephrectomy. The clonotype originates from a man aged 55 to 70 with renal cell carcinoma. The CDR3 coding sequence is TGTGCCAGCAGCTCCGGGACAGGGAACATTATGAACACTGAAGCTTTCTTT. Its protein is CASSSGTGNIMNTEAFF. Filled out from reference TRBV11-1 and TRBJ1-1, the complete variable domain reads EAEVAQSPRYKITEKSQAVAFWCDPISGHATLYWYRQILGQGPELLVQFQDESVVDDSQLPKDRFSAERLKGVDSTLKIQPAELGDSAMYLCASSSGTGNIMNTEAFFGQGTRLTVV.